One sample yielded the 10 T cell receptor beta chains listed below, sequenced in a study of T cell changes during pregnancy in multiple sclerosis (dated by TCRdb to between 2019 and 2020). Receptor libraries were prepared by the immunoSEQ multiplex PCR assay. Sourced from immuneACCESS, this table was stored by TCRdb with only in-frame sequences that have V and J called. A share of the clones is absent; for the studies checked, an unresolved V gene accounts for under half, and the remainder has no known explanation. The table for this sample lists fewer than 20,000 clones; over 75% of them were counted only once. The biggest ten clones account for approximately 12% of the sample. The sequencing used CD8+ T cells from peripheral blood mononuclear cells, collected after pregnancy. The receptors shown here come from a female donor in good health, enrolled as a control in a pregnancy study.

The V gene is TRBV4-2, the J gene TRBJ2-7, with 7 nucleotides matching TRBD2. The CDR3 is 14 residues long. The V and J ends lost 4 bases and 5 bases, in that order; junction bases with no gene match: 8. Germline V gene sequence: CDR1 LGHNA, CDR2 YNFKEQ. The CDR3 DNA sequence: TGTGCCAGCAGCCTTCGACTAGCAGGCCACGAGCAGTACTTC. Protein sequence: CASSLRLAGHEQYF.

V gene TRBV9 combines with J gene TRBJ2-1; D not certain. Trimming stripped 3 bases from V and 0 bases from J, with 7 bases between. This CDR3 has 14 residues. Germline V gene sequence: CDR1 SGDLS, CDR2 YYNGEE. The CDR3 nucleotides are TGTGCCAGCAGCGCCTATGACTCCTACAATGAGCAGTTCTTC. Residues: CASSAYDSYNEQFF.

The rearrangement joins TRBV29-1 to TRBJ2-1, with TRBD1 identical over 9 bases. The CDR3 runs to 13 residues. After removal of 4 bases from V and 3 bases from J, the junction contained 1 base not matched to a gene. The germline gives CDR1 SQVTM, CDR2 ANQGSEA. CDR3 DNA: TGCAGCGTTGGGGACAGGGACTACAATGAGCAGTTCTTC. Its protein product is CSVGDRDYNEQFF.

V gene TRBV18 combines with J gene TRBJ2-5; possibly TRBD2 for D (5 bases). Germline V gene data show CDR1 as KGHSH and CDR2 as LQKENI. With 0 bases removed from V and 5 bases from J, the gap between germline ends came to 19 bases. The CDR3 is 17 residues long. Here the CDR3 DNA reads TGTGCCAGCTCACCACCGTCGGTGGGAGTAGTGGAGGAGACCCAGTACTTC. Amino acid sequence: CASSPPSVGVVEETQYF.

V and J are TRBV29-1 and TRBJ2-7; 9 positions agree with TRBD2. The V gene's germline CDR1 is SQVTM and CDR2 ANQGSEA. CDR3 length equals 13 residues. Germline trimming cut 7 bases from V and 2 bases from J; bases unmatched to any gene: 6. The CDR3 spells CSALAGATYEQYF. The CDR3 nucleotides are TGCAGCGCATTAGCGGGAGCCACCTACGAGCAGTACTTC.

The genes are TRBV30 and TRBJ2-2; 8 bases fit TRBD1. J lost 6 bases, V lost 1 base, and 1 base had no gene match. Germline assignment: CDR1 GTSNPN and CDR2 SVGIG (reference sequence). This CDR3 comprises 13 residues. The CDR3 DNA follows: TGTGCCTGGAGTGACAGGGGGGCCGGGGAGCTGTTTTTT. It codes for CAWSDRGAGELFF.

By sample share, this clone is medium-sized. The chain joins TRBV7-9 to TRBJ1-4, with D unresolved. CDR3 length: 16 amino acids. Trimming cost V 1 base and J 6 bases, with 15 bases left between them. Per the germline V gene, CDR1 is SEHNR and CDR2 is FQNEAQ (reference sequence). The CDR3 nucleotides read TGTGCCAGCAGCTTAGGGGATCGGGGAGAGGATGAAAAACTGTTTTTT. Protein sequence: CASSLGDRGEDEKLFF.

J is TRBJ2-7 and V is TRBV6-5; D possibly corresponds to TRBD2 (5 bases). Germline V gene data show CDR1 as MNHEY and CDR2 as SVGAGI. Trimming took 5 bases from V and 2 from J, leaving 16 bases between them. This CDR3 has 15 residues. In nucleotides, the CDR3 is TGTGCCAGCAGTGGGTCCTACGACGGGGCCTACGAGCAGTACTTC. It is translated as CASSGSYDGAYEQYF.

The chain carries TRBV6-5 and TRBJ2-1; TRBD2 matches 8 bases. Germline trimming cut 5 bases from V and 6 bases from J; bases unmatched to any gene: 6. Germline CDR1 and CDR2: MNHEY and SVGAGI. The CDR3 runs to 14 residues. The CDR3 bases are TGTGCCAGCAGTACCCCCGGGACTAGCAATGAGCAGTTCTTC. It is translated as CASSTPGTSNEQFF.

The gene calls are TRBV19 and TRBJ2-2; tentatively, D is TRBD2 (5 bases). CDR1 is LNHDA, CDR2 SQIVND, per germline (reference sequence). CDR3 length: 15 residues. Trimming took 0 bases from V and 3 from J, leaving 8 bases between them. The CDR3 sequence: CASSIDRADTGELFF. CDR3 coding DNA: TGTGCCAGTAGTATAGATCGAGCGGACACCGGGGAGCTGTTTTTT.